The clone carrying this TCR beta chain has a count of ten or more. The antigen is not known. The sample originates from a study of neurological immune-mediated disorders. Study-level points and caveats: The absence of any CDR3 amino acid sequence shared by expanded clones across subjects suggests that repertoires were private in all groups.

Synthesis of cDNA was carried out by template-switch 5'RACE. The reaction used 10-nucleotide random UMIs. TCRdb re-analysed the 5' RACE reads in MiXCR, keeping a single row per CDR3 protein. Among roughly 67,000 distinct CDR3 sequences, over 4% were seen once, and the ten largest hold roughly 2.5%. V lost 2 bases and J lost 4; bases outside the gene matches: 16. The CDR3 runs 19 residues. Germline V gene data show CDR1 as SGHRS and CDR2 as YFSETQ. Sequencing used PBMCs. This chain uses TRBV5-1 with TRBJ2-3; 10 nucleotides align to TRBD1. The source of this sequence is a man aged 50 or older with multiple sclerosis. CDR3 sequence (DNA): TGCGCCAGCAGCTTCTACCCGGGACAGGGGACCCGGAGGTCAGATACGCAGTATTTT. This encodes CASSFYPGQGTRRSDTQYF.